Below are 13 T cell receptor beta chains sequenced from a single sample in a study of shared clonotypes between healthy human individuals. Using immunoSEQ multiplex PCR, the repertoire was profiled, and TCRdb retains in-frame clones only, with some absent. Found here are about 2.4 million clones, over 85% of them singletons; the top ten hold more than 0.35%. The sequencing sample was made of naive CD4+ T cells from PBMCs. The subset denotes: CD45RA+ positively selected. These receptors were obtained from a man aged 18-30 years in good health. Some clones in this sample may be carry-over from other donors' samples.

The CDR3 spells CASRSRTGAKYEQYF. The CDR3 region has the DNA TGTGCCAGCAGAAGCCGGACAGGGGCGAAATACGAGCAGTACTTC. This rearrangement joins TRBV28 to TRBJ2-7; 9 bases are shared with TRBD1. V lost 6 bases and J lost 4; bases outside the gene matches: 10. The CDR3 consists of 15 residues. CDR1 and CDR2 from the germline V gene are MDHEN and SYDVKM.

V and J are TRBV28 and TRBJ1-2, with D possibly TRBD1 on 5 matching bases. The CDR3 is 15 residues long. Germline V gives CDR1 MDHEN, CDR2 SYDVKM. The germline V and J ends were trimmed by 2 bases and 3 bases, with 13 bases remaining between them. The CDR3 nucleotides are TGTGCCAGCAGTTTAATTCCCAGGGCCGACTATGGCTACACCTTC. The encoded protein is CASSLIPRADYGYTF.

V usage is TRBV18 and J usage is TRBJ1-2, with 10 nucleotides matching TRBD1. The CDR3 consists of 16 residues. Germline CDR1 is KGHSH and CDR2 is LQKENI. Losses at the gene ends were 5 bases for V and 5 bases for J; bases not matched to a gene: 11. CDR3 region: CASSAGTGELEYGYTF. The CDR3 nucleotides are TGTGCCAGCTCAGCCGGGACAGGGGAACTCGAATATGGCTACACCTTC.

The chain uses TRBV28 and TRBJ1-1, with TRBD1 matching 7 bases. Germline CDR1 reads MDHEN; CDR2 reads SYDVKM. The CDR3 consists of 15 residues. After removal of 5 bases from V and 5 bases from J, the junction contained 11 bases not matched to a gene. CDR3 nucleotides: TGTGCCAGCAGTACGTACAGGGGTGAGGGAACTGAAGCTTTCTTT. Its translation: CASSTYRGEGTEAFF.

The V gene is TRBV6-5, the J gene TRBJ2-7; D is unclear. V was cut by 4 bases and J by 5 bases, with 6 bases left in between. This CDR3 region has 11 residues. Germline loops: CDR1 MNHEY, CDR2 SVGAGI. CDR3 in DNA: TGTGCCAGCAGTTTTCTCCACGAGCAGTACTTC. Protein: CASSFLHEQYF.

J is TRBJ2-7 and V is TRBV6-6; the match to TRBD1 covers 7 bases. Germline trimming cut 5 bases from V and 3 bases from J; bases unmatched to any gene: 7. This CDR3 contains 14 residues. Germline assignment: CDR1 MNHNY and CDR2 SVGAGI (reference sequence). Here the CDR3 reads CASSGDGTVYEQYF. The CDR3 nucleotides read TGTGCCAGCAGTGGAGACGGGACAGTCTACGAGCAGTACTTC.

The J gene is TRBJ2-1, the V gene TRBV15, with TRBD2 matching over 7 bases. This CDR3 is built from 22 residues. V lost 0 bases and J lost 0; bases outside the gene matches: 20. CDR1 is LNHNV and CDR2 is YYDKDF in the germline V gene (reference sequence). The CDR3 here is CATSRDLLGRETGMSSYNEQFF. The DNA of the CDR3 is TGTGCCACCAGCAGAGATCTCTTAGGGAGGGAGACTGGGATGAGCTCCTACAATGAGCAGTTCTTC.

The chain carries TRBV7-9 and TRBJ2-3; D possibly corresponds to TRBD2 (6 bases). The CDR3 is made up of 13 amino acids. V was clipped by 1 base and J by 9 bases, with 11 bases between them. In germline, CDR1 is SEHNR, CDR2 FQNEAQ (reference sequence). The CDR3 coding sequence is TGTGCCAGCAGCTTAGGGGGGGAGAAGACGCAGTATTTT. Protein: CASSLGGEKTQYF.

On this clone itself: Other DNA sequences in this specimen translate into the identical CDR3. The J gene is TRBJ2-7, the V gene TRBV19; D not resolved. The V end was cut by 0 bases, the J end by 0 bases, with 6 bases between. CDR1 is LNHDA, CDR2 SQIVND, per germline (reference sequence). The CDR3 is 14 amino acids. CDR3 protein: CASSIEGISYEQYF. The CDR3 coding sequence is TGTGCCAGTAGTATAGAGGGAATCTCCTACGAGCAGTACTTC.

The chain couples TRBV5-1 to TRBJ2-1; 8 bases are shared with TRBD1. J lost 0 bases, V lost 4 bases, and 6 bases had no gene match. Germline loops: CDR1 SGHRS, CDR2 YFSETQ. There are 16 residues in the CDR3. The CDR3 DNA reads as TGCGCCAGCAGCGGGGGACAGGCGAGCTCCTACAATGAGCAGTTCTTC. It codes for CASSGGQASSYNEQFF.

V is TRBV2 and J is TRBJ1-3; a weak D match, TRBD1 (5 bases). CDR3 length equals 14 residues. Germline assignment: CDR1 SNHLY and CDR2 FYNNEI. V was cut by 8 bases and J by 0 bases, with 11 bases left in between. CDR3 loop: CASRGVFSGNTIYF. For the CDR3, the DNA is TGTGCCAGCCGGGGGGTTTTCTCTGGAAACACCATATATTTT.

The V and J genes are TRBV7-2 and TRBJ2-7; 7 positions agree with TRBD2. Germline loops: CDR1 SGHTA, CDR2 FQGNSA. The V gene end was trimmed by 5 bases and the J gene end by 7 bases; junction bases not matched to a gene: 8. The CDR3 runs 13 residues. Here the CDR3 reads CASSPGLDREQYF. CDR3 nucleotides: TGTGCCAGCAGCCCAGGACTAGATCGGGAGCAGTACTTC.

DNA of the CDR3: TGTGCCAGCAGCGTAGAACAGGTCAACACTGAAGCTTTCTTT. Its protein product is CASSVEQVNTEAFF. V and J are TRBV9 and TRBJ1-1; tentative D call: TRBD1 (5 bases). The CDR3 runs to 14 residues. Trimming stripped 0 bases from V and 2 bases from J, with 8 bases between. Germline V gene lookup returns CDR1 SGDLS and CDR2 YYNGEE.